The 2 T cell receptor beta chains below were found in one sample sequenced in a study of OX40 agonist ivuxolimab in advanced cancers. Generated by immunoSEQ multiplex PCR, the TCRdb table keeps only in-frame clones and is missing some. The repertoire consists of about 35,000 clones, with about 93% occurring once and the leading ten covering 22%. Specimen: CD4+ or CD8+ T cells sorted from blood, collected in a trial of the OX40 agonist ivuxolimab. The receptors stem from an adult with an advanced solid tumor such as melanoma, head and neck, liver or kidney cancer.

The CDR3 protein is CASSESFETSYEQYF. For the CDR3, the DNA is TGTGCCAGCAGTGAAAGTTTTGAAACTTCCTACGAGCAGTACTTC. The chain couples TRBV6-1 to TRBJ2-7; no definite D call. Looked up from germline, CDR1 is MNHNS and CDR2 is SASEGT. CDR3 length: 15 amino acids. The V end was cut by 2 bases, the J end by 1 base, with 12 bases between.

The chain is built from TRBV7-3 and TRBJ2-1, with 7 bases aligning to TRBD2. V was pared by 4 bases and J by 0 bases, with 3 bases of the junction left unmatched. Germline-derived CDR1 and CDR2 are SGHTA and FQGTGA. This CDR3 spans 15 amino acids. The CDR3, as DNA: TGTGCCAGCAGCTCCGGCGGGAGCTCCTACAATGAGCAGTTCTTC. Its protein product is CASSSGGSSYNEQFF.